The 19 T cell receptor beta chains listed next were all sequenced from one sample in a study of T-cell reconstitution after alpha-beta-depleted transplantation in children (TCRdb year 2016). Library creation used PCR. The reads were generated on an Illumina HiSeq 2500. Molecular barcoding was employed in the preparation of TCR libraries, with unique molecular identifiers being used to normalize TCRbeta repertoire quantification. TCRdb reprocessing: public reads trimmed at Q25 with fastp, clones called with MiXCR, in-frame beta chains kept. CDR3 protein sequences are deduplicated, and each keeps its most common genes and DNA. This sample has around 500,000 distinct CDR3 sequences in its table, and around 13% of those were observed once. About 6% of the sample belongs to the ten largest clones. Specimen: PBMCs from the stem cell graft donor, collected from the stem cell graft. These receptors all come from a human donor who donated a stem cell graft to a child with combined immunodeficiency.

J is TRBJ2-2 and V is TRBV6-2 or TRBV6-3; no reliable D call. The CDR3 covers 15 residues. The V gene's germline CDR1 is MNHEY and CDR2 SVGEGT. The V end was cut by 0 bases, the J end by 5 bases, with 10 bases between. The chain's CDR3 is CASSYSWLGTGELFF. Here the CDR3 DNA reads TGTGCCAGCAGTTACTCGTGGTTGGGGACCGGGGAGCTGTTTTTT.

This clonotype was observed many times. J is TRBJ2-3 and V is TRBV7-9; 9 bases are shared with TRBD1. V lost 3 bases to trimming and J lost 10 bases; unmatched junction nucleotides: 2. This CDR3 has 12 residues. The germline V gene has CDR1 SEHNR and CDR2 FQNEAQ (reference sequence). The CDR3 protein is CASSLDRGPQYF. CDR3 nucleotide sequence: TGTGCCAGCAGCTTGGACAGGGGACCGCAGTATTTT. Complete variable domain (other parts from reference TRBV7-9 and TRBJ2-3): DTGVSQNPRHKITKRGQNVTFRCDPISEHNRLYWYRQTLGQGPEFLTYFQNEAQLEKSRLLSDRFSAERPKGSFSTLEIQRTEQGDSAMYLCASSLDRGPQYFGPGTRLTVL.

This clonotype was seen more than once but under ten times. The chain joins TRBV24-1 to TRBJ2-1, with D maybe TRBD1 (6 bases). Trimming pared 6 bases from V and 6 bases from J, leaving 11 bases between. This CDR3 has 13 amino acids. The germline CDR1 and CDR2 sequences are KGHDR and SFDVKD. The CDR3: CATSRTRGNEQFF. The CDR3 DNA is TGTGCCACCAGTCGGACCAGGGGCAATGAGCAGTTCTTC.

There are a few counts of this clonotype. This chain uses TRBV4-3 with TRBJ1-4; tentative D call: TRBD1 (6 bases). This CDR3 has 15 amino acids. Germline CDR1 is LGHNA and CDR2 is YSLEER. Trimming took 0 bases from V and 7 from J, leaving 12 bases between them. The CDR3 sequence: CASSQDRGAIEKLFF. CDR3 DNA: TGCGCCAGCAGCCAAGATAGGGGGGCGATTGAAAAACTGTTTTTT.

About this clonotype: One end of the junction is discordant with germline, which a read error may explain. The chain carries TRBV5-1 and TRBJ2-1; 8 bases are shared with TRBD1. The germline V gene has CDR1 SGHRS and CDR2 YFSETQ. The CDR3 consists of 16 residues. CDR3: CASSPGDRYRSHEEFF. CDR3 DNA sequence: TGCGCCAGCAGCCCGGGGGACAGGTATAGGTCGCATGAGGAGTTCTTC.

This chain joins TRBV19 and TRBJ2-1; no firm D call. Trimming removed 3 bases at V and 4 bases at J, with 7 bases between. From germline, CDR1 is LNHDA and CDR2 SQIVND (reference sequence). The CDR3 contains 13 residues. DNA for the CDR3: TGTGCCAGTAGTATTGGGGTATACAATGAGCAGTTCTTC. This gives the protein CASSIGVYNEQFF.

This clonotype has ten or more counts. The gene calls are TRBV9 and TRBJ1-2; tentatively, D is TRBD1 (5 bases). V lost 0 bases, J lost 2 bases, and 8 bases lay in between. CDR3 size: 14 residues. Germline V gives CDR1 SGDLS, CDR2 YYNGEE. Written as DNA, the CDR3 is TGTGCCAGCAGCGTAGGCAGGGCAAACTATGGCTACACCTTC. This translates into CASSVGRANYGYTF.

J is TRBJ2-5 and V is TRBV5-1; TRBD2 aligns across 10 bases. Germline values: CDR1 SGHRS, CDR2 YFSETQ. The CDR3 covers 16 residues. With V trimmed by 1 base and J by 5 bases, 8 bases remained unmatched. The CDR3 DNA reads TGCGCCAGCAGCTTGCGTTGGCTAGCGGGAGAGGAGACCCAGTACTTC. Its translation is CASSLRWLAGEETQYF.

This clonotype was counted a few times. The gene calls are TRBV12-3 or TRBV12-4 and TRBJ1-6; D unclear. The germline V and J ends were trimmed by 5 bases and 0 bases, with 14 bases remaining between them. This CDR3 contains 17 residues. Here the CDR3 reads CASSPGFMVSYNSPLHF. The CDR3 nucleotides are TGTGCCAGCAGTCCCGGGTTTATGGTCTCCTATAATTCACCCCTCCACTTT.

This clonotype occurred many times. This chain connects TRBV12-3 or TRBV12-4 to TRBJ2-1; D might be TRBD1 or TRBD2, each matching 5 bases. This CDR3 region has 15 residues. V was pared by 5 bases and J by 2 bases, with 13 bases between. The CDR3 sequence is CASSQRDRPYNEQFF. CDR3 coding DNA: TGTGCCAGCAGTCAAAGGGACCGTCCCTACAATGAGCAGTTCTTC.

This clonotype was detected a few times. The V and J genes are TRBV4-3 and TRBJ2-7; TRBD2 might be the D (6 bases). From germline, CDR1 is LGHNA and CDR2 YSLEER. V gave up 0 bases and J gave up 7 bases, with 13 bases separating them. The length of the CDR3 is 14 residues. The CDR3 spells CASSQDGRSWEQYF. The CDR3 DNA reads as TGCGCCAGCAGCCAAGATGGGAGGTCTTGGGAGCAGTACTTC.

The rearrangement links TRBV20-1 to TRBJ2-3; no clear D gene. The CDR3 has 15 residues. V dropped 0 bases and J dropped 0 bases, with 10 bases sitting between them. Germline V gene data show CDR1 as DFQATT and CDR2 as SNEGSKA (reference sequence). CDR3 sequence (DNA): TGCAGTGCTAGAGATCCCGGTTCTAGCACAGATACGCAGTATTTT. This gives the protein CSARDPGSSTDTQYF.

This clonotype was counted between two and nine times. This sequence joins TRBV5-6 and TRBJ1-5; no clear D gene. The V end lost 2 bases, the J end lost 6 bases, and 12 bases lay between the germline ends. The germline CDR1 and CDR2 sequences are SGHDT and YYEEEE. The CDR3 is made up of 14 amino acids. The CDR3 nucleotides read TGTGCCAGCAGCTTAATTGGAAGCGGTCAGCCCCAGCATTTT. This gives the protein CASSLIGSGQPQHF.

This clonotype showed up just a few times. The chain employs TRBV20-1 and TRBJ2-1; 9 bases are shared with TRBD1. V shed 6 bases, J shed 6 bases, and the junction held 6 bases outside the gene matches. The CDR3 consists of 13 residues. Germline CDR1 reads DFQATT; CDR2 reads SNEGSKA (reference sequence). The DNA for the CDR3 is TGCAGTGCCTGGACAGGGGAGGTCAATGAGCAGTTCTTC. It encodes CSAWTGEVNEQFF.

This clonotype was recorded at least ten times. The CDR3 nucleotides are TGCAGCGTTGAAACAGGATACAATGAGCAGTTCTTC. Protein sequence: CSVETGYNEQFF. This chain uses TRBV29-1 with TRBJ2-1, with a tentative D call TRBD1 (5 bases). This CDR3 is built from 12 residues. Germline loops: CDR1 SQVTM, CDR2 ANQGSEA. Trimming left V 2 bases short and J 4 bases short, with 6 bases between.

This clonotype was observed a handful of times. The genes are TRBV5-8 and TRBJ2-7; D is undetermined. The V gene's germline CDR1 is SGHTS and CDR2 YDEGEE. V was clipped by 4 bases and J by 7 bases, with 27 bases between them. The CDR3 has 17 residues. CDR3: CASSPQPGPRKAREQYF. CDR3 nucleotides: TGTGCCAGCAGCCCACAACCGGGTCCTCGGAAAGCGCGGGAGCAGTACTTC.

Many counts were recorded for this clonotype. J is TRBJ2-7 and V is TRBV6-1; D is perhaps TRBD1 (6 bases). Germline CDR1 MNHNS, CDR2 SASEGT. Trimming took off 6 bases at V and 4 bases at J, with 16 bases between the two ends. The CDR3 has 14 amino acids. Here the CDR3 reads CASRKQGAHYEQYF. The CDR3 region has the DNA TGTGCCAGCAGGAAACAGGGAGCCCATTACGAGCAGTACTTC.

V and J are TRBV27 and TRBJ2-2, with TRBD2 identical over 11 bases. The germline CDR1 and CDR2 sequences are MNHEY and SMNVEV (reference sequence). The CDR3 spans 15 residues. The V segment lost 3 bases and the J segment 6 bases; nucleotides outside the gene matches: 3. The CDR3 nucleotides read TGTGCCAGCAGTTTGCTAGCGGGAGGTCCCGGGGAGCTGTTTTTT. Encoded protein: CASSLLAGGPGELFF.

The V gene is TRBV5-1, the J gene TRBJ2-5; D might be TRBD2 (6 bases). V was shortened by 4 bases and J by 4 bases, with 20 bases between the two germline ends. The CDR3 covers 16 residues. The germline CDR1 and CDR2 sequences are SGHRS and YFSETQ. Here the CDR3 reads CASSPGPQTGGETQYF. The CDR3, as DNA: TGCGCCAGCAGCCCGGGACCGCAGACCGGGGGAGAGACCCAGTACTTC.